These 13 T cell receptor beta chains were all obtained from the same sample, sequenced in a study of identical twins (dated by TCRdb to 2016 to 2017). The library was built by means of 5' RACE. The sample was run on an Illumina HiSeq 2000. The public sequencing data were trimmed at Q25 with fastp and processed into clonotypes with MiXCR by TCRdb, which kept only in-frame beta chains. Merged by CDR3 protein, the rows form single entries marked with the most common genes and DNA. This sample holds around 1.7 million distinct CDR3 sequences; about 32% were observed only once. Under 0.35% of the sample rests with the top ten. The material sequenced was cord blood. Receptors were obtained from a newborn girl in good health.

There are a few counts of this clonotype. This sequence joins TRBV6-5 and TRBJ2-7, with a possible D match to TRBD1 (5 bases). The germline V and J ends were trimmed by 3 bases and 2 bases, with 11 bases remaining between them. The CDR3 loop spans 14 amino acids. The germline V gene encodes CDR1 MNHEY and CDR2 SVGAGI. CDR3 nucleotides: TGTGCCAGCAGTTATGCGGCCAGGGCCTACGAGCAGTACTTC. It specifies CASSYAARAYEQYF.

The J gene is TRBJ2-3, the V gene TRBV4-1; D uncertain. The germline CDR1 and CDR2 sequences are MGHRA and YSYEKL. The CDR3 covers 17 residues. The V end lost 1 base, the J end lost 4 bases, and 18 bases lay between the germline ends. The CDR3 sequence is CASSQGKESRDADTQYF. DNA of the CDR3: TGCGCCAGCAGCCAAGGCAAGGAATCGCGAGATGCAGATACGCAGTATTTT.

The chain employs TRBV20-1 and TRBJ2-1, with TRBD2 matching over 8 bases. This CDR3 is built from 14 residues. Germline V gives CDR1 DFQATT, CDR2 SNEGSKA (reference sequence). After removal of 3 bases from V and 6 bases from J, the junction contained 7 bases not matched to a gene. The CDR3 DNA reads TGCAGTGCTAGGAAAGGGCTAGCGGGCAATGAGCAGTTCTTC. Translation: CSARKGLAGNEQFF.

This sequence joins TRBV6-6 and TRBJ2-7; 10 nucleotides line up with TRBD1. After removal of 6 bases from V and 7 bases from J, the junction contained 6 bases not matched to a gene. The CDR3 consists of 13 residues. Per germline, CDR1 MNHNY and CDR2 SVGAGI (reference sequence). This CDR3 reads CASRDRGVNEQYF. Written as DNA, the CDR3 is TGTGCCAGCAGGGACAGGGGGGTCAATGAGCAGTACTTC.

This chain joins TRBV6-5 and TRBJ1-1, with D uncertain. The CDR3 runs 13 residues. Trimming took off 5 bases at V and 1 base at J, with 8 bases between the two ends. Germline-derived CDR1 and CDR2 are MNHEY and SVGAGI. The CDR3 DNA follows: TGTGCCAGCAGTGTACGCTGGAACACTGAAGCTTTCTTT. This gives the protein CASSVRWNTEAFF.

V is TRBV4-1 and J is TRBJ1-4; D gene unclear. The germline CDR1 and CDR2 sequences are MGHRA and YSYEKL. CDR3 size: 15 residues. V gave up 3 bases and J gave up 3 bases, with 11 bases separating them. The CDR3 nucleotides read TGCGCCAGCAGCCAGGTTTCAGCTCCTAATGAAAAACTGTTTTTT. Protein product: CASSQVSAPNEKLFF.

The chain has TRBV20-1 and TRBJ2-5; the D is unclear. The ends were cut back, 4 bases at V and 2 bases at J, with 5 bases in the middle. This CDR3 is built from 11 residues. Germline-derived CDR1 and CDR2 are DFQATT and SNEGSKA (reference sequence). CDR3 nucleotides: TGCAGTGCTATTAGACAAGAGACCCAGTACTTC. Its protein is CSAIRQETQYF.

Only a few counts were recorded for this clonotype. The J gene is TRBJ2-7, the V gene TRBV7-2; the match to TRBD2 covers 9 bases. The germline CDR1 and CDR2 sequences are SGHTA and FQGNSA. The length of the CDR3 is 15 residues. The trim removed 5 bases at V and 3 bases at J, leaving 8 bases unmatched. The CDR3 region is CASSLSGRPDYEQYF. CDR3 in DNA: TGTGCCAGCAGCCTAAGCGGGAGGCCCGACTACGAGCAGTACTTC.

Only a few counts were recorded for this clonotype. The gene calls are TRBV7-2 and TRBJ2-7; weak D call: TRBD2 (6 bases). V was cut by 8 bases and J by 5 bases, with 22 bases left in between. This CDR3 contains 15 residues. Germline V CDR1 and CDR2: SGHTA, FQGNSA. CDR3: CASSSRLGGAHEQYF. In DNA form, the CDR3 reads TGTGCCAGCTCTTCCCGCCTAGGCGGGGCCCACGAGCAGTACTTC.

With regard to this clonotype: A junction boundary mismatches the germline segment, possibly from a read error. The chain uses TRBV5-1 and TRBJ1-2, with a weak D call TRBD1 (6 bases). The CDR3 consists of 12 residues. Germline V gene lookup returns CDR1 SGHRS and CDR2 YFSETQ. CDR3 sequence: CASSSGGYGYIF. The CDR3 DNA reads TGCGCCAGCAGCTCGGGGGGCTATGGCTACATCTTC.

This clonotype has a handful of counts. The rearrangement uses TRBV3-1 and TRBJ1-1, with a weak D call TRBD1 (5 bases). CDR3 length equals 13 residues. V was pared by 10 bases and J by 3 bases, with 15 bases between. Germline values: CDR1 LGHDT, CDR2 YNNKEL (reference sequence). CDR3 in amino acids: CAIFSGYDTEAFF. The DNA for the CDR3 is TGTGCCATCTTCTCAGGGTATGACACTGAAGCTTTCTTT.

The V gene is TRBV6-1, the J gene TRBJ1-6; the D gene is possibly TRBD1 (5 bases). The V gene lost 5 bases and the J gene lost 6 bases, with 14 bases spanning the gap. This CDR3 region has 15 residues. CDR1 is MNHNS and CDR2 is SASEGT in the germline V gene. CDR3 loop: CASSTSGGFNSPLHF. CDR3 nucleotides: TGTGCCAGCAGTACCTCCGGGGGGTTTAATTCACCCCTCCACTTT.

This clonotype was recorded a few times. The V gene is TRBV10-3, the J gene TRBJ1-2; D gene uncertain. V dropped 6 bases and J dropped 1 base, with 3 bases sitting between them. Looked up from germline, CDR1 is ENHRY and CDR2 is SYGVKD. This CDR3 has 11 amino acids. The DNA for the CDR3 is TGTGCCATCAGGGTTAACTATGGCTACACCTTC. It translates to CAIRVNYGYTF.